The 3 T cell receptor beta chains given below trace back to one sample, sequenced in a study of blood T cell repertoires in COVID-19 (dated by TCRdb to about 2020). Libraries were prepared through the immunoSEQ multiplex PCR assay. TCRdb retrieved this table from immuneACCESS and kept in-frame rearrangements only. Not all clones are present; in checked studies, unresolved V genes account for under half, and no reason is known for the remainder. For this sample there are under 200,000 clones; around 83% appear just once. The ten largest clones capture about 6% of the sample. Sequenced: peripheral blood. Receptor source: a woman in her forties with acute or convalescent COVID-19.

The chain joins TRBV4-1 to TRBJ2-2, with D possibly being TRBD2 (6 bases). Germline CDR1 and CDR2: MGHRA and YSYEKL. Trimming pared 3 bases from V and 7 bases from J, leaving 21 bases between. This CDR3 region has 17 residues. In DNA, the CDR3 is TGCGCCAGCAGCCATCCCCTCGTCGGAGGGTCGAACGGGGAGCTGTTTTTT. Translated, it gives CASSHPLVGGSNGELFF.

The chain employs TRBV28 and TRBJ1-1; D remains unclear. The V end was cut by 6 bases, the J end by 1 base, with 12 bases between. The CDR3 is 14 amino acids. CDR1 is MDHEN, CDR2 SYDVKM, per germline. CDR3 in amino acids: CASSYHFPNTEAFF. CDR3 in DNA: TGTGCCAGCAGCTACCATTTTCCGAACACTGAAGCTTTCTTT.

The DNA of the CDR3 is TGTGCCACCAGTGACCACCGACAGGGATACGCCGGGGAGCTGTTTTTT. Amino acids: CATSDHRQGYAGELFF. The rearrangement joins TRBV24-1 to TRBJ2-2; 7 nucleotides line up with TRBD1. The CDR3 sequence is 16 residues long. With V trimmed by 4 bases and J by 6 bases, 10 bases remained unmatched. CDR1 and CDR2 from the germline V gene are KGHDR and SFDVKD.